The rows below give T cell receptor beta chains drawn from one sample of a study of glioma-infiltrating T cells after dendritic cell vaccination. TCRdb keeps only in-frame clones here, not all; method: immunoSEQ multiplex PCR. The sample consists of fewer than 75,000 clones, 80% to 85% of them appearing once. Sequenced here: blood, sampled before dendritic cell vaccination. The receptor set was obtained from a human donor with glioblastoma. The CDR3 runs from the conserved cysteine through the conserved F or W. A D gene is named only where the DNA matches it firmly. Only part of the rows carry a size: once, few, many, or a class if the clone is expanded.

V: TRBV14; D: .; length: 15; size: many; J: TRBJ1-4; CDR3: CASSQRTATNEKLFF; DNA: TGTGCCAGCAGCCAGAGGACAGCCACAAATGAAAAACTGTTTTTT
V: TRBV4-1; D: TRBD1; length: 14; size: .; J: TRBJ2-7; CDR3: CASSHPDRGNEQYF; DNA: TGCGCCAGCAGCCACCCGGACAGGGGAAACGAGCAGTACTTC
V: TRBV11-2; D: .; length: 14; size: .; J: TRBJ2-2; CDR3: CASRPAGYTGELFF; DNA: TGTGCCAGCAGACCCGCCGGGTACACCGGGGAGCTGTTTTTT
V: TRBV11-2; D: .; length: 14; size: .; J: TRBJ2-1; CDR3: CASSLDLTIREQFF; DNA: TGTGCCAGCAGCTTAGATTTGACCATCAGGGAGCAGTTCTTC
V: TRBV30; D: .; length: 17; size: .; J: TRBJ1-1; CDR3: CAWTPPGTRTMNTEAFF; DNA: TGTGCCTGGACCCCGCCCGGGACAAGAACGATGAACACTGAAGCTTTCTTT
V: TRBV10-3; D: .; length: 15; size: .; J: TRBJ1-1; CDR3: CAISDYPELNTEAFF; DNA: TGTGCCATCAGTGACTACCCTGAGCTGAACACTGAAGCTTTCTTT
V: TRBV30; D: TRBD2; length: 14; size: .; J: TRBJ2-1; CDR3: CAWSTRTSGGSGFF; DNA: TGTGCCTGGAGTACTCGGACTAGCGGGGGCAGCGGGTTCTTC
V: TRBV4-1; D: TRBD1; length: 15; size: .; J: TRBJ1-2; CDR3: CASSQDGRGGWGYTF; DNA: TGCGCCAGCAGCCAAGATGGTAGAGGGGGCTGGGGCTACACCTTC
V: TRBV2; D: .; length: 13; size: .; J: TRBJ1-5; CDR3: CASCGGSNQPQHF; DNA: TGTGCCAGCTGTGGAGGAAGCAATCAGCCCCAGCATTTT
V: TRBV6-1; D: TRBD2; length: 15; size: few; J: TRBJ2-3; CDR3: CASSETSGGADTQYF; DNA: TGTGCCAGCAGTGAGACTAGCGGGGGGGCAGATACGCAGTATTTT
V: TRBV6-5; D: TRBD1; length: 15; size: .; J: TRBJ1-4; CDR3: CASRGGTGTNEKLFF; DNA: TGTGCCAGCAGGGGCGGGACAGGAACGAATGAAAAACTGTTTTTT
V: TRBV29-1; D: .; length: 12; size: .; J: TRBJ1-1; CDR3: CSGRRVNTEAFF; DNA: TGCAGCGGCCGTCGGGTGAACACTGAAGCTTTCTTT
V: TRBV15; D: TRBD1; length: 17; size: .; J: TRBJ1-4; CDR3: CATSGGFTGTGDEKLFF; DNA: TGTGCCACCAGCGGAGGTTTTACCGGGACAGGGGATGAAAAACTGTTTTTT
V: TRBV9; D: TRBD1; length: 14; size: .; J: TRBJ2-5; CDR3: CASSGQGSQETQYF; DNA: TGTGCCAGCAGCGGACAGGGCTCCCAAGAGACCCAGTACTTC
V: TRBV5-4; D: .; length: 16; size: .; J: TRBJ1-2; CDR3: CASSLVGLQGIYGYTF; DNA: TGTGCCAGCAGCTTGGTGGGTCTCCAGGGGATCTATGGCTACACCTTC
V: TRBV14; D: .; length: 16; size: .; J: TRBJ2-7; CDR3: CASSQEPKFRVYEQYF; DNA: TGTGCCAGCAGCCAAGAACCGAAGTTCAGGGTCTACGAGCAGTACTTC
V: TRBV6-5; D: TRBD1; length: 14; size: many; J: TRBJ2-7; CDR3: CASSPDRVSWEQYF; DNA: TGTGCCAGCAGTCCGGACAGGGTATCTTGGGAGCAGTACTTC
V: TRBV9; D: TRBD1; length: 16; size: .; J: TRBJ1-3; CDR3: CASSLDTGGKGNTIYF; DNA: TGTGCCAGCAGCCTCGACACAGGGGGCAAAGGAAACACCATATATTTT
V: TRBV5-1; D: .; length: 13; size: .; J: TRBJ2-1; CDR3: CASSLGQYNEQFF; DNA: TGCGCCAGCAGCTTGGGGCAGTACAATGAGCAGTTCTTC
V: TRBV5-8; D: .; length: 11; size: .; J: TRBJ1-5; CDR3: CASSLYEPQHF; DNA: TGTGCCAGCAGCTTGTATGAGCCCCAGCATTTT
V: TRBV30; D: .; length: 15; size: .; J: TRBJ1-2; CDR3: CAWSPGAGEGYGYTF; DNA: TGTGCCTGGAGTCCCGGGGCAGGGGAAGGCTATGGCTACACCTTC
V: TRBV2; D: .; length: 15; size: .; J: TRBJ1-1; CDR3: CASSEVRGWDTEAFF; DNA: TGTGCCAGCAGTGAAGTTCGGGGTTGGGACACTGAAGCTTTCTTT
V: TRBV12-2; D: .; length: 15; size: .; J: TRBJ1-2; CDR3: CARPDRGRRDYGYTF; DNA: TGTGCCCGGCCCGACAGGGGGCGGCGGGACTATGGCTACACCTTC
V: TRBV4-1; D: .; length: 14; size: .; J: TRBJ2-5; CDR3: CASSQLLTEETQYF; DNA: TGCGCCAGCAGCCAACTTTTGACAGAAGAGACCCAGTACTTC
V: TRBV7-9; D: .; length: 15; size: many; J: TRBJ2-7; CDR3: CASSRAAGPSYEQYF; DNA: TGTGCCAGCAGCCGAGCGGCGGGTCCGTCCTACGAGCAGTACTTC
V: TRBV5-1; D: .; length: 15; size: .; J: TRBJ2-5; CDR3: CASSLEAGGVETQYF; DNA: TGCGCCAGCAGCTTGGAGGCTGGCGGGGTGGAGACCCAGTACTTC
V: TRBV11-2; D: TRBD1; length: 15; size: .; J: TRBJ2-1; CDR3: CASSLGTGSSNEQFF; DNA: TGTGCCAGCAGCTTGGGGACAGGGTCAAGTAATGAGCAGTTCTTC
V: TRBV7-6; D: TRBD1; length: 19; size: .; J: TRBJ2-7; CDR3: CASSLARGTGKAPGDEQYF; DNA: TGTGCCAGCAGCTTAGCGCGGGGGACAGGGAAGGCCCCGGGGGACGAGCAGTACTTC
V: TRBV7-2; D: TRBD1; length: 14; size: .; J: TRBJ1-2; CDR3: CASSLGQGVFGYTF; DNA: TGTGCCAGCAGCTTGGGACAGGGTGTCTTTGGCTACACCTTC
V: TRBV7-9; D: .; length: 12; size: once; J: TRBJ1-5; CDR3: CASSPGGQPQHF; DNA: TGTGCCAGCAGCCCCGGGGGTCAGCCCCAGCATTTT
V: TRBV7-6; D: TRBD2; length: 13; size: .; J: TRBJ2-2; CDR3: CASSLAGAGELFF; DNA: TGTGCCAGCAGCTTGGCGGGGGCCGGGGAGCTGTTTTTT
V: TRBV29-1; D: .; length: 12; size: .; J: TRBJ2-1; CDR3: CSARATGNEQFF; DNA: TGCAGCGCCCGGGCGACAGGCAATGAGCAGTTCTTC
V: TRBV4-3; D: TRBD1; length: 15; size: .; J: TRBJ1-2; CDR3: CASSQGRTGRDGYTF; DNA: TGCGCCAGCAGCCAAGGGAGGACAGGGAGGGATGGCTACACCTTC
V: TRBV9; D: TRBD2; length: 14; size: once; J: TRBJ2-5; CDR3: CASSVGLALETQYF; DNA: TGTGCCAGCAGCGTAGGACTAGCGTTAGAGACCCAGTACTTC
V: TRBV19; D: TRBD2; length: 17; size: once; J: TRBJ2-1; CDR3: CASSLFPGTSGVGEQFF; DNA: TGTGCCAGTAGTCTCTTTCCCGGGACTAGCGGGGTCGGTGAGCAGTTCTTC
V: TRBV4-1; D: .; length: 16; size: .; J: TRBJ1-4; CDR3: CASSQDRVGGDEKLFF; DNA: TGCGCCAGCAGCCAAGATCGGGTAGGCGGAGACGAAAAACTGTTTTTT
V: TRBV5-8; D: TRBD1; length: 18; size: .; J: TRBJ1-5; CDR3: CASSTRGRGILGNQPQHF; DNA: TGTGCCAGCAGCACGAGGGGCAGGGGGATCCTTGGCAATCAGCCCCAGCATTTT
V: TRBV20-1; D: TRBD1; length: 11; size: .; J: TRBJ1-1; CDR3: CSASYRGSAFF; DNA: TGCAGTGCTTCCTACAGGGGATCGGCTTTCTTT
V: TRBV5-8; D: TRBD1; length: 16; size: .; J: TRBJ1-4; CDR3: CASSVRDSATNEKLFF; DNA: TGTGCCAGCAGCGTGAGGGACAGCGCAACTAATGAAAAACTGTTTTTT
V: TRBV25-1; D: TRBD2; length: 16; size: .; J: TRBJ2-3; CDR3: CASSEASRGDTDTQYF; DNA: TGTGCCAGCAGTGAAGCCTCCCGGGGGGACACAGATACGCAGTATTTT
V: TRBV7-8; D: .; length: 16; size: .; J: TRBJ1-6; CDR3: CASSLDRSPYNSPLHF; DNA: TGTGCCAGCAGCTTAGACAGGTCCCCCTATAATTCACCCCTCCACTTT
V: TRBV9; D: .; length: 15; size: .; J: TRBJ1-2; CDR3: CASSVARGGGDGYTF; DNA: TGTGCCAGCAGCGTAGCTCGAGGGGGTGGAGATGGCTACACCTTC
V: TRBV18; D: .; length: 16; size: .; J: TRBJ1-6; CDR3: CASSRGGPGDLSPLHF; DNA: TGTGCCAGCTCACGGGGGGGTCCAGGGGATCTGTCACCCCTCCACTTT
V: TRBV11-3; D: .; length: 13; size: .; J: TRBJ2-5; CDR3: CASSISNGETQYF; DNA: TGTGCCAGCAGTATCTCCAACGGGGAGACCCAGTACTTC
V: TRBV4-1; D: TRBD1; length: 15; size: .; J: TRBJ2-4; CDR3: CASSQDGQGGNIQYF; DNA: TGCGCCAGCAGCCAGGACGGACAGGGAGGAAACATTCAGTACTTC
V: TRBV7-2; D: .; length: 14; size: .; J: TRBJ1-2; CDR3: CASSISRGNYGYTF; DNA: TGTGCCAGCAGCATCTCCAGGGGTAACTATGGCTACACCTTC
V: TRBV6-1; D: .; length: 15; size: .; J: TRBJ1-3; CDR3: CASRIRQSSGNTIYF; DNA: TGTGCCAGCAGAATCCGACAGAGCTCTGGAAACACCATATATTTT
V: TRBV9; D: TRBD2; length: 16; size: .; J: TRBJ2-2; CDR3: CASSVVGTSGTGELFF; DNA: TGTGCCAGCAGCGTAGTCGGGACTAGCGGCACCGGGGAGCTGTTTTTT
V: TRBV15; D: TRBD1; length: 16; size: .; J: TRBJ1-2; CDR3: CATSRDVQGAGYGYTF; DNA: TGTGCCACCAGCAGAGACGTCCAGGGGGCCGGGTATGGCTACACCTTC
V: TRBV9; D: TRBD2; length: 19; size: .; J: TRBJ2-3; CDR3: CASSARGGASGGVADTQYF; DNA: TGTGCCAGCAGCGCCCGCGGGGGGGCTAGCGGGGGGGTGGCTGATACGCAGTATTTT
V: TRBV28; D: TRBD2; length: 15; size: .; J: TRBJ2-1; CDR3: CASSFVTAGLNEQFF; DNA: TGTGCCAGCAGTTTTGTTACAGCGGGGCTTAATGAGCAGTTCTTC